This T cell receptor beta chain was profiled in a study of cytomegalovirus exposure and HLA in healthy donors. Notes on the study in general: In vitro confirmation showed a few CMV-associated chains to be CMV antigen specific. One variant, a missense change in DCLRE1C, was linked in a later analysis to TCR beta V- and J-gene trimming. Associated with cytomegalovirus, according to the listing, were around 160 TCR beta chains.

A word on this clone: Antigen specificity is unknown.

A multiplex PCR was run with 60 Vbeta primers and 13 Jbeta primers. The table came from immunoSEQ multiplex PCR; TCRdb's copy has only in-frame clones and leaves some out. Of about 130,000 clones listed, approximately 84% are singletons. The germline V gene encodes CDR1 SEHNR and CDR2 FQNEAQ (reference sequence). The ends lost 5 bases at V and 16 bases at J; junction bases unmatched: 14. CDR3 length: 13 amino acids. The chain has TRBV7-9 and TRBJ2-1, with 7 bases aligning to TRBD2. The specimen was PBMCs. The sequence derives from a boy between 2 and 10 years old in good health and CMV-seronegative. The CDR3 bases are TGTGCCAGCAGCCCCGGGTGGGGCGCGGGAGAATTCTTC. It encodes CASSPGWGAGEFF.